This T cell receptor (beta chain) was profiled in a study of blood T cells in healthy people across ages. Whole-study findings and limits: Any conclusive comparison of naive versus antigen-experienced cells was prevented by using unsorted PBMCs. Changes seen in expanded clonotypes were possibly confounded by donor CMV status left unknown.

Germline assignment: CDR1 DFQATT and CDR2 SNEGSKA (reference sequence). V lost 6 bases and J lost 4, with 18 bases in between. CDR3 size: 15 residues. Combining a sample-barcoded 5' primer with a J-beta primer mix, a second PCR ran for roughly 7 to 11 cycles. TCRdb used MiXCR to reprocess the 5' RACE reads, holding one entry per CDR3 protein. The table shows more than 700,000 distinct CDR3 sequences, with about half occurring only once. For this clonotype: Its antigen remains unidentified.

Donor samples were obtained from healthy Caucasian individuals from Russia, aged about 6 to 90. Peripheral blood was drawn, approximately 9.7 milliliters per donor. The chain recombines TRBV20-1 with TRBJ1-4; unclear D gene. The sequenced sample was blood. The TCR sequence derives from a man older than 75 in good health. The CDR3 spells CSAHRFGENNEKLFF. CDR3 in DNA: TGCAGTGCCCATCGTTTCGGGGAAAATAATGAAAAACTGTTTTTT.